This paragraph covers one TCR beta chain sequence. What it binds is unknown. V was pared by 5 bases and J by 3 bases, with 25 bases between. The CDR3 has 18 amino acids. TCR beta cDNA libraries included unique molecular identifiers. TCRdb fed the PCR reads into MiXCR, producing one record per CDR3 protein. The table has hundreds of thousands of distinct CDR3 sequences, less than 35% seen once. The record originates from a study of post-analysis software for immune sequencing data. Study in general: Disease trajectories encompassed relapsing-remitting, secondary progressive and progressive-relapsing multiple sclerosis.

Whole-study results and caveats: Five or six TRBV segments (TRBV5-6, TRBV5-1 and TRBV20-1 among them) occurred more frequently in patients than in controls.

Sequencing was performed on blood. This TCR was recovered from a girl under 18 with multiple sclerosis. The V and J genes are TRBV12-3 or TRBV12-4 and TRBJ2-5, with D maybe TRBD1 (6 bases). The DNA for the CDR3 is TGTGCCAGCAGTCTCCCATCAAAAGACAGGCCCCGGGAAGAGACCCAGTACTTC. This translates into CASSLPSKDRPREETQYF.